The 2 T cell receptor beta chains presented below share a single source sample, sequenced in a study of blood T cell repertoires in COVID-19. Method: immunoSEQ multiplex PCR; TCRdb's copy keeps in-frame clones and lacks some. This sample has 150,000 or so clones, with around 80% found just once. The specimen was peripheral blood. The receptors derive from a human donor with acute or convalescent COVID-19. The donor label of this sample is uncertain.

The chain joins TRBV12-3 or TRBV12-4 to TRBJ1-2; unclear D gene. The V end was cut by 5 bases, the J end by 4 bases, with 11 bases between. The CDR3 has 13 residues. The CDR3 nucleotides read TGTGCCAGCAGTGCCTCTCACGGCTATGGCTACACCTTC. It is translated as CASSASHGYGYTF.

The J gene is TRBJ1-4, the V gene TRBV4-1; no firm D call. This CDR3 spans 15 amino acids. Germline loops: CDR1 MGHRA, CDR2 YSYEKL. Trimming stripped 6 bases from V and 8 bases from J, with 19 bases between. The CDR3 loop is CASRPSSTAGEKLFF. For the CDR3, the DNA is TGCGCCAGCAGACCCAGCTCTACAGCGGGCGAAAAACTGTTTTTT.